This T cell receptor (beta chain) was recorded in a study of blood T cell repertoires in COVID-19. Study summary: From the United States, Italy and Spain came samples of acute and convalescent COVID-19. Nucleic acid was either cDNA or gDNA, and it came from T cells, B-cell-depleted T cells, or PBMCs.

In the authors' methods: Amplification of reference gene primers provided the estimated nucleated cell counts. Sequenced by immunoSEQ multiplex PCR; TCRdb stores in-frame clones only, minus some. The V and J calls and clone size are taken from that table; D and trimming were inferred from the DNA. The sample holds 300,000 to 350,000 clones, around 87% seen once. Enrollment of patients from Seattle took place during active infection, with longitudinal follow-up. CDR3 size: 11 residues. Per the germline V gene, CDR1 is SGHNT and CDR2 is YYREEE (reference sequence). Trimming stripped 2 bases from V and 7 bases from J, with 7 bases between.

Sequenced input: peripheral blood. The chain couples TRBV5-4 to TRBJ2-7, with unresolved D. The origin of this receptor is a middle-aged woman with COVID-19, enrolled during active disease. CDR3 amino acids: CASSFSREQYF. Written as DNA, the CDR3 is TGTGCCAGCAGCTTTAGTCGGGAGCAGTACTTC.